This T cell receptor beta chain is from a study of cytomegalovirus exposure and HLA in healthy donors. Study-wide findings and caveats: Sequencing probably produced one cluster of sequence variants that were highly shared.

Germline V CDR1 and CDR2: LGHNA, YSLEER. The V segment lost 4 bases and the J segment 5 bases; nucleotides outside the gene matches: 8. This CDR3 has 15 residues. It was with 60 Vbeta and 13 Jbeta primers that the PCR ran. Assay used: immunoSEQ multiplex PCR; TCRdb lists only in-frame clones, some missing. Of some 100,000 clones in the sample, about 81% were seen once. As regards this clone: The antigen is unknown.

Sequencing used PBMCs. V gene TRBV4-3 combines with J gene TRBJ2-7; TRBD2 matches at 10 bases. The sequence was collected from a middle-aged man in good health and CMV-seronegative. CDR3 residues: CASSPGASGSHEQYF. The CDR3 nucleotides are TGCGCCAGCAGCCCCGGCGCTAGCGGGAGCCACGAGCAGTACTTC.